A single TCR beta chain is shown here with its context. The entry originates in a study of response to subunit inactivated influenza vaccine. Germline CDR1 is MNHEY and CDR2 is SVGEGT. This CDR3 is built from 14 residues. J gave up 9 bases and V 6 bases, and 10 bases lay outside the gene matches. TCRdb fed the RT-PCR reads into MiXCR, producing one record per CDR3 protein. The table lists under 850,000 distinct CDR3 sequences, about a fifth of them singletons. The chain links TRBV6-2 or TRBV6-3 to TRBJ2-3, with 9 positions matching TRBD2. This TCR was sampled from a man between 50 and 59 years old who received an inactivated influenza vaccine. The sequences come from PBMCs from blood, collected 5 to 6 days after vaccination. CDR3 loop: CASRLAGRWGTQYF. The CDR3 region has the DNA TGTGCCAGCAGACTAGCGGGCCGCTGGGGCACGCAGTATTTT.